This T cell receptor (beta chain) came from a study of response to subunit inactivated influenza vaccine. Using its own MiXCR run on the RT-PCR reads, TCRdb lists one record per CDR3 protein. This sample has about 540,000 distinct CDR3 sequences; around 25% occur once, and the top ten carry 2.5% to 3.5%. This CDR3 region has 12 residues. Trimming took off 3 bases at V and 9 bases at J, with 6 bases between the two ends. CDR1 LGHDT and CDR2 YNNKEL come from the germline V gene (reference sequence). This clonotype was seen more than once but under ten times. This sample was also put to use in a study of T cells expressing NK-cell markers. As reported in that work: In generating TCR beta cDNA, 5'RACE template switching with UMIs was used. Sequenced donors, eight in total, included seven who were HCMV-seropositive and one who was seronegative.

V gene TRBV3-1 combines with J gene TRBJ2-6; no firm D call. The sequencing here drew on CD4+ T cells sorted from PBMCs, taken approximately 12 days after vaccination. The origin of this receptor is a man aged 45-65 years who received an inactivated influenza vaccine. CDR3 loop: CASSQRGNVLTF. The DNA for the CDR3 is TGTGCCAGCAGCCAGCGCGGCAACGTCCTGACTTTC.